These 22 T cell receptor beta chains were sequenced from one sample in a study of human T cells and chemical hapten exposure (dated by TCRdb to the early 2020s). Libraries were prepared through RACE. TCRdb records NextSeq 500 as the sequencer. Using fastp trimming at Q25 and MiXCR clonotype assembly, TCRdb reanalyzed the public sequencing data and kept in-frame beta chains. Identical CDR3 proteins give one entry, which carries the most common genes and DNA. The sample table holds around 80,000 distinct CDR3 sequences, of which over 8.5% were seen once. The top ten constitute around 1.6% of the sample. This specimen's time point label, per the study, means: healthy volunteer bleed at 6 weeks. Unfractionated whole blood was collected in Tempus Blood RNA tubes, and total RNA was extracted from that blood. The sequenced material came from whole blood. These receptors were taken from a male donor in good health. Some clones in this sample may be carry-over from other donors' samples.

The V call is TRBV20-1, the J call TRBJ2-7, with 10 bases matching TRBD2. The CDR3 is 16 residues long. With V trimmed by 0 bases and J by 3 bases, 8 bases remained unmatched. Germline loops: CDR1 DFQATT, CDR2 SNEGSKA (reference sequence). Written as DNA, the CDR3 is TGCAGTGCTAGAGATCTTAGCGGGGGGACTAGCTACGAGCAGTACTTC. Translation: CSARDLSGGTSYEQYF.

In this sample, this clonotype turned up many times. V usage is TRBV2 and J usage is TRBJ1-5, with D unresolved. V shed 3 bases and J shed 5 bases, with 14 bases lying between them. The CDR3 is 15 residues long. From germline, CDR1 is SNHLY and CDR2 FYNNEI. The CDR3 DNA reads TGTGCCAGCAGTGACAGGCCGGGAACCTATCAGCCCCAGCATTTT. Translating it yields CASSDRPGTYQPQHF. The whole variable domain, remainder taken from reference TRBV2 and TRBJ1-5, is EPEVTQTPSHQVTQMGQEVILRCVPISNHLYFYWYRQILGQKVEFLVSFYNNEISEKSEIFDDQFSVERPDGSNFTLKIRSTKLEDSAMYFCASSDRPGTYQPQHFGDGTRLSIL.

V usage is TRBV14 and J usage is TRBJ2-4; no clear D gene. The CDR3 is 18 residues long. CDR1 is SGHDN, CDR2 FVKESK, per germline. Trimming removed 1 base from V and 1 base from J, with 17 bases in between. The CDR3 reads CASSQVPPGSWAKNIQYF. The CDR3 region has the DNA TGTGCCAGCAGCCAAGTCCCCCCGGGTTCGTGGGCCAAAAACATTCAGTACTTC.

This chain uses TRBV6-6 with TRBJ2-7; TRBD1 agrees at 7 bases. J gave up 1 base and V 4 bases, and 10 bases lay outside the gene matches. Germline V gene sequence: CDR1 MNHNY, CDR2 SVGAGI (reference sequence). The CDR3 extends over 16 amino acids. CDR3 coding DNA: TGTGCCAGCAGTTCACCACGACAGGGCGAATCCTACGAGCAGTACTTC. This encodes CASSSPRQGESYEQYF.

This clonotype was detected a few times. The rearrangement joins TRBV12-3 or TRBV12-4 to TRBJ2-5; 7 bases map to TRBD2. The ends lost 5 bases at V and 5 bases at J; junction bases unmatched: 5. CDR3 length: 13 amino acids. The CDR3 DNA reads as TGTGCCAGCAGTCGGGAGGTAGACGAGACCCAGTACTTC. As protein: CASSREVDETQYF.

The chain carries TRBV29-1 and TRBJ2-3, with D uncertain. Trimming left V 4 bases short and J 6 bases short, with 11 bases between. Germline V gene data show CDR1 as SQVTM and CDR2 as ANQGSEA. This CDR3 has 12 amino acids. CDR3 in amino acids: CSVVPQADTQYF. The CDR3, as DNA: TGCAGCGTTGTTCCTCAAGCCGATACGCAGTATTTT.

This clonotype was seen a few times. The V call is TRBV12-5, the J call TRBJ2-3; the match to TRBD2 covers 11 bases. Germline values: CDR1 LGHNT, CDR2 FRNRAP. CDR3 size: 16 residues. The junction had 5 bases not matched to a gene; V was cut back by 6 bases and J by 0 bases. CDR3 residues: CASGTLAGASTDTQYF. The CDR3 nucleotides are TGTGCTAGTGGGACACTAGCGGGGGCCAGCACAGATACGCAGTATTTT.

This clonotype came up a few times. This chain joins TRBV7-9 and TRBJ1-1; D is perhaps TRBD1 (5 bases). CDR1 is SEHNR, CDR2 FQNEAQ, per germline (reference sequence). Trimming took off 7 bases at V and 4 bases at J, with 22 bases between the two ends. The CDR3 loop spans 16 amino acids. DNA for the CDR3: TGTGCCAGCACCCTCCCCCTTTCCCGGGACGGCACTGAAGCTTTCTTT. Translated, it gives CASTLPLSRDGTEAFF.

The chain employs TRBV12-3 or TRBV12-4 and TRBJ1-2; TRBD1 matches 9 bases. This CDR3 region has 15 residues. The V and J ends lost 5 bases and 4 bases, in that order; junction bases with no gene match: 8. In DNA form, the CDR3 reads TGTGCCAGCAGTGCTACAGGGGGCAGGAGCTATGGCTACACCTTC. It is translated as CASSATGGRSYGYTF.

This clonotype was recorded many times. The chain employs TRBV4-1 and TRBJ2-1, with D unresolved. This CDR3 has 14 amino acids. Germline V gives CDR1 MGHRA, CDR2 YSYEKL. V gave up 1 base and J gave up 4 bases, with 8 bases separating them. The CDR3 is CASSQVDEYNEQFF. The CDR3 nucleotides read TGCGCCAGCAGCCAAGTGGACGAGTACAATGAGCAGTTCTTC.

This clonotype is a singleton in its sample. The chain recombines TRBV5-4 with TRBJ2-3, with 7 bases fitting TRBD1. Germline values: CDR1 SGHNT, CDR2 YYREEE (reference sequence). J was trimmed by 3 bases and V by 4 bases; bases with no gene match: 5. The CDR3 is 14 residues long. The CDR3 is CASSHDRVTDTQYF. CDR3 nucleotides: TGTGCCAGCAGCCACGACAGGGTAACAGATACGCAGTATTTT.

The V gene is TRBV7-3, the J gene TRBJ2-6; no clear D gene. CDR1 and CDR2 from the germline V gene are SGHTA and FQGTGA. The length of the CDR3 is 18 residues. V lost 0 bases and J lost 4, with 16 bases in between. This chain's CDR3 is CASSLTSVQGVGANVLTF. The DNA for the CDR3 is TGTGCCAGCAGCTTAACGAGCGTCCAAGGAGTAGGGGCCAACGTCCTGACTTTC.

This clonotype was counted at least ten times. The chain joins TRBV27 to TRBJ2-7, with 12 bases lining up with TRBD2. In germline, CDR1 is MNHEY, CDR2 SMNVEV (reference sequence). Unmatched junction bases numbered 8, after V lost 5 bases and J lost 6 bases. CDR3 length: 15 amino acids. This CDR3 is CASSGLAGHGGEQYF. CDR3 coding DNA: TGTGCCAGCAGTGGACTAGCGGGGCATGGAGGCGAGCAGTACTTC.

This clonotype has more than one count but fewer than ten. The chain recombines TRBV14 with TRBJ1-1, with D unclear. Trimming pared 4 bases from V and 4 bases from J, leaving 13 bases between. Germline values: CDR1 SGHDN, CDR2 FVKESK. This CDR3 is 14 amino acids long. The CDR3 is CASSPPLGGTEAFF. CDR3 DNA sequence: TGTGCCAGCAGCCCCCCCCTGGGCGGCACTGAAGCTTTCTTT.

This chain connects TRBV3-1 to TRBJ2-3; the match to TRBD2 covers 13 bases. The CDR3 extends over 18 amino acids. V shed 5 bases, J shed 3 bases, and the junction held 11 bases outside the gene matches. CDR1 and CDR2 (germline): LGHDT, YNNKEL (reference sequence). In DNA, the CDR3 is TGTGCCAGCAGCACCCGGACTAGCGGGGGTCCCGGGACAGATACGCAGTATTTT. It encodes CASSTRTSGGPGTDTQYF.

This clonotype was observed a handful of times. The chain links TRBV4-3 to TRBJ1-5; TRBD1 aligns across 8 bases. The CDR3 contains 17 residues. The V gene's germline CDR1 is LGHNA and CDR2 YSLEER. Trimming at V came to 0 bases and at J to 4 bases, leaving 8 bases not matched to a gene. CDR3 loop: CASSQEWTGQANQPQHF. CDR3 nucleotides: TGCGCCAGCAGCCAAGAGTGGACAGGGCAAGCAAATCAGCCCCAGCATTTT.

This clonotype has more than one count but fewer than ten. The chain combines TRBV7-9 with TRBJ1-2; no firm D call. The germline V gene encodes CDR1 SEHNR and CDR2 FQNEAQ (reference sequence). This CDR3 is built from 14 residues. Trimming took 5 bases from V and 8 from J, leaving 18 bases between them. The CDR3 sequence is CASSGVEGLGGYTF. CDR3 DNA sequence: TGTGCCAGCAGCGGAGTTGAGGGCCTAGGAGGCTACACCTTC.

V gene TRBV18 combines with J gene TRBJ2-1; D is unclear. The CDR3 consists of 12 residues. Germline values: CDR1 KGHSH, CDR2 LQKENI. The V end lost 1 base, the J end lost 7 bases, and 5 bases lay between the germline ends. The CDR3, as DNA: TGTGCCAGCTCACCACTTGGGAATGAGCAGTTCTTC. Translating gives CASSPLGNEQFF.

This clonotype has at least ten counts. The V gene is TRBV7-2, the J gene TRBJ2-3; D is ambiguous. Germline V gene sequence: CDR1 SGHTA, CDR2 FQGNSA. The CDR3 length is 13 residues. Trimming left V 6 bases short and J 1 base short, with 8 bases between. CDR3: CASSFQGTDTQYF. CDR3 sequence (DNA): TGTGCCAGCAGTTTCCAGGGCACAGATACGCAGTATTTT.

Remarks on this clonotype: Possible read error: a much larger clone is one base away. This sequence joins TRBV7-2 and TRBJ1-4, with D perhaps TRBD1 (6 bases). This CDR3 has 15 residues. Germline CDR1 and CDR2: SGHTA and FQGNSA. CDR3 amino acids: CDSSLRGSTNEKLFF. CDR3 bases: TGTGACAGCAGCTTAAGGGGGTCAACTAATGAAAAACTGTTTTTT.

This clonotype was detected ten times or more. The genes are TRBV25-1 and TRBJ2-7; TRBD2 might be the D (6 bases). The CDR3 length is 14 residues. Germline V lookup: CDR1 MGHDK, CDR2 SYGVNS. Trimming removed 4 bases from V and 3 bases from J, with 13 bases in between. CDR3 protein: CASSATGADYEQYF. The CDR3 bases are TGTGCCAGCAGTGCGACGGGAGCTGACTACGAGCAGTACTTC.

The chain links TRBV29-1 to TRBJ2-3, with D possibly TRBD1 on 5 matching bases. Germline CDR1 is SQVTM and CDR2 is ANQGSEA. The CDR3 has 14 residues. V was pared by 7 bases and J by 2 bases, with 16 bases between. CDR3 residues: CSAKKGMPTDTQYF. The CDR3 nucleotides read TGCAGCGCTAAAAAGGGGATGCCCACAGATACGCAGTATTTT.